A selection of T cell receptor beta chains follows, all from one sample in a study of blood T cell repertoires in COVID-19. TCRdb keeps only in-frame clones here, not all; method: immunoSEQ multiplex PCR. Of fewer than 350,000 clones listed, roughly 85% are singletons. The specimen sequenced was PBMCs or T cells enriched from blood (not recorded which). These receptors came from a woman aged 45 to 65 who had recovered from COVID-19. Each CDR3 is given with its conserved first and last residue. The D gene is left open where the match is weak. A clone size is listed for some rows: how often the clone was seen (once, few, many), or a class if it is expanded.

size: .
D: TRBD1
J: TRBJ1-3
V: TRBV6-1
CDR3: CASSDTGTGSGNTIYF
DNA: TGTGCCAGCAGTGATACCGGGACAGGGAGTGGAAACACCATATATTTT

size: once
D: .
J: TRBJ2-2
V: TRBV11-2
CDR3: CASRLSGRHTGELFF
DNA: TGTGCCAGCAGACTCAGCGGTAGGCACACCGGGGAGCTGTTTTTT

size: .
D: TRBD2
J: TRBJ2-5
V: TRBV18
CDR3: CASSAIAGSKRETQYF
DNA: TGTGCCAGCTCAGCCATAGCGGGCTCGAAAAGAGAGACCCAGTACTTC

size: .
D: .
J: TRBJ2-5
V: TRBV18
CDR3: CASSAGQKETQYF
DNA: TGTGCCAGCTCAGCGGGACAGAAAGAGACCCAGTACTTC

size: .
D: TRBD2
J: TRBJ2-2
V: TRBV4-3
CDR3: CASSPRLAGVDGELFF
DNA: TGCGCCAGCAGCCCTCGGCTAGCGGGAGTGGACGGGGAGCTGTTTTTT

size: .
D: .
J: TRBJ2-3
V: TRBV29-1
CDR3: CSTDQVDTQYF
DNA: TGCAGCACGGACCAGGTTGACACGCAGTATTTT

size: .
D: .
J: TRBJ1-4
V: TRBV6-7
CDR3: CASSYGTPNEKLFF
DNA: TGTGCCAGCAGTTACGGGACACCTAATGAAAAACTGTTTTTT

size: .
D: .
J: TRBJ1-1
V: TRBV20-1
CDR3: CSASDSDTEAFF
DNA: TGCAGTGCTAGTGACTCTGACACTGAAGCTTTCTTT

size: .
D: .
J: TRBJ1-4
V: TRBV6-9
CDR3: CASSFDEKLFF
DNA: TGTGCCAGCAGTTTCGATGAAAAACTGTTTTTT

size: .
D: TRBD2
J: TRBJ2-1
V: TRBV6-4
CDR3: CASSARLAGGNEQFF
DNA: TGTGCCAGCAGTGCCCGACTAGCGGGGGGCAATGAGCAGTTCTTC

size: .
D: TRBD1
J: TRBJ2-7
V: TRBV27
CDR3: CASGKDRGYEQYF
DNA: TGTGCCAGCGGAAAGGACAGGGGGTACGAGCAGTACTTC

size: .
D: TRBD1
J: TRBJ2-2
V: TRBV11-2
CDR3: CASSWTGAGELFF
DNA: TGTGCCAGCAGCTGGACAGGGGCCGGGGAGCTGTTTTTT

size: .
D: TRBD2
J: TRBJ2-1
V: TRBV3-1/TRBV3-2
CDR3: CASSPAGDENEQFF
DNA: TGTGCCAGCAGCCCAGCGGGAGATGAAAATGAGCAGTTCTTC

size: .
D: .
J: TRBJ1-6
V: TRBV13
CDR3: CASSSLNSPLHF
DNA: TGTGCCAGCAGCTCCCTGAATTCACCCCTCCACTTT

size: once
D: .
J: TRBJ2-1
V: TRBV7-2
CDR3: CASSLVSSASYNEQFF
DNA: TGTGCCAGCAGCTTAGTATCTAGCGCTTCCTACAATGAGCAGTTCTTC

size: .
D: .
J: TRBJ1-4
V: TRBV5-1
CDR3: CASSENTGTQRGEKLFF
DNA: TGCGCCAGCAGCGAAAACACAGGGACACAGCGGGGTGAAAAACTGTTTTTT

size: .
D: TRBD1
J: TRBJ2-6
V: TRBV7-3
CDR3: CASSSDRRSGANVLTF
DNA: TGTGCCAGCAGCTCGGACAGGCGCTCTGGGGCCAACGTCCTGACTTTC

size: .
D: .
J: TRBJ1-5
V: TRBV3-1/TRBV3-2
CDR3: CASSKPSTGSSQPQHF
DNA: TGTGCCAGCAGTAAACCATCGACAGGTAGTTCGCAGCCCCAGCATTTT

size: few
D: .
J: TRBJ1-1
V: TRBV5-6
CDR3: CASSQNGGVTTEAFF
DNA: TGTGCCAGCAGCCAAAACGGAGGGGTGACGACTGAAGCTTTCTTT

size: .
D: TRBD1
J: TRBJ2-7
V: TRBV7-6
CDR3: CASSSGQETYEQYF
DNA: TGTGCCAGCAGCTCTGGACAGGAAACCTACGAGCAGTACTTC

size: .
D: TRBD1
J: TRBJ2-4
V: TRBV2
CDR3: CASGDRGTKNIQYF
DNA: TGTGCCAGCGGAGACAGGGGAACCAAAAACATTCAGTACTTC

size: once
D: TRBD1
J: TRBJ2-7
V: TRBV7-9
CDR3: CASSPGTGDYEQYF
DNA: TGTGCCAGCAGCCCCGGGACAGGGGACTACGAGCAGTACTTC

size: .
D: TRBD2
J: TRBJ2-1
V: TRBV3-1/TRBV3-2
CDR3: CASSPYSSGRARNEQFF
DNA: TGTGCCAGCAGCCCCTACTCTAGCGGGAGGGCCCGAAATGAGCAGTTCTTC

size: .
D: .
J: TRBJ2-1
V: TRBV3-1/TRBV3-2
CDR3: CASSQDEMDEQFF
DNA: TGTGCCAGCAGCCAAGATGAGATGGATGAGCAGTTCTTC

size: .
D: .
J: TRBJ2-3
V: TRBV5-4
CDR3: CASSFGFRGTDTQYF
DNA: TGTGCCAGCAGCTTCGGGTTTCGGGGCACAGATACGCAGTATTTT

size: .
D: .
J: TRBJ2-7
V: TRBV20-1
CDR3: CSAMRDEQYF
DNA: TGCAGTGCCATGAGGGACGAGCAGTACTTC

size: .
D: .
J: TRBJ2-3
V: TRBV29-1
CDR3: CSGRSTDTQYF
DNA: TGCAGCGGGAGGAGCACAGATACGCAGTATTTT

size: .
D: .
J: TRBJ1-1
V: TRBV14
CDR3: CASSQDWSGRTEAFF
DNA: TGTGCCAGCAGCCAAGATTGGTCCGGGAGGACTGAAGCTTTCTTT

size: .
D: TRBD1
J: TRBJ1-2
V: TRBV7-2
CDR3: CASSLEPGQGYYGYTF
DNA: TGTGCCAGCAGCTTAGAGCCGGGACAGGGGTACTATGGCTACACCTTC

size: .
D: TRBD1
J: TRBJ2-2
V: TRBV5-5
CDR3: CASKIQGVKLGTGELFF
DNA: TGTGCCAGCAAAATACAGGGGGTGAAGCTTGGGACCGGGGAGCTGTTTTTT

size: .
D: TRBD2
J: TRBJ2-3
V: TRBV27
CDR3: CASWTSSDTQYF
DNA: TGTGCCAGCTGGACTAGTTCGGATACGCAGTATTTT

size: .
D: TRBD2
J: TRBJ2-3
V: TRBV28
CDR3: CASRDYNTDTQYF
DNA: TGTGCCAGCCGGGACTACAACACAGATACGCAGTATTTT

size: .
D: .
J: TRBJ2-2
V: TRBV2
CDR3: CASRDRSTGELFF
DNA: TGTGCCAGCAGGGACAGATCCACCGGGGAGCTGTTTTTT

size: .
D: TRBD1
J: TRBJ1-4
V: TRBV18
CDR3: CASSPDQGADEKLFF
DNA: TGTGCCAGCTCACCCGATCAGGGGGCTGATGAAAAACTGTTTTTT

size: .
D: .
J: TRBJ2-4
V: TRBV14
CDR3: CASRPFDYHLAKNIQYF
DNA: TGTGCCAGCAGACCCTTTGACTACCACCTAGCCAAAAACATTCAGTACTTC

size: .
D: .
J: TRBJ1-3
V: TRBV25-1
CDR3: CASSEYLSGNTIYF
DNA: TGTGCCAGCAGTGAATACCTCTCTGGAAACACCATATATTTT

size: .
D: TRBD1
J: TRBJ1-1
V: TRBV28
CDR3: CASRDPGQGSLNAEAFF
DNA: TGTGCCAGCCGAGATCCGGGACAGGGATCCCTAAACGCTGAAGCTTTCTTT

size: .
D: TRBD1
J: TRBJ2-1
V: TRBV3-1/TRBV3-2
CDR3: CASSLPDRVRFF
DNA: TGTGCCAGCAGCCTTCCCGACAGGGTTCGGTTCTTC

size: .
D: TRBD1
J: TRBJ1-5
V: TRBV5-8
CDR3: CASSLDKTGSGQPQHF
DNA: TGTGCCAGCAGCTTGGACAAGACAGGGTCGGGACAGCCCCAGCATTTT

size: .
D: TRBD1
J: TRBJ2-2
V: TRBV3-1/TRBV3-2
CDR3: CASSQTTGQGRYTGELFF
DNA: TGTGCCAGCAGCCAGACAACGGGACAGGGGAGGTACACCGGGGAGCTGTTTTTT

size: .
D: .
J: TRBJ1-4
V: TRBV5-5
CDR3: CASSPQGLYEKLFF
DNA: TGTGCCAGCAGCCCGCAGGGGCTTTATGAAAAACTGTTTTTT

size: .
D: .
J: TRBJ2-7
V: TRBV5-6
CDR3: CASRPTKTGSYEQYF
DNA: TGTGCCAGCAGGCCAACTAAGACAGGTTCCTACGAGCAGTACTTC

size: .
D: .
J: TRBJ2-3
V: TRBV20-1
CDR3: CSASGPGDTQYF
DNA: TGCAGTGCTAGTGGGCCCGGGGATACGCAGTATTTT

size: .
D: .
J: TRBJ1-4
V: TRBV6-5
CDR3: CASCRRGSNEKLFF
DNA: TGTGCCAGCTGCCGAAGGGGGTCTAATGAAAAACTGTTTTTT

size: .
D: TRBD2
J: TRBJ2-1
V: TRBV2
CDR3: CASIIGTSVYNEQFF
DNA: TGTGCCAGCATCATCGGGACTAGCGTCTACAATGAGCAGTTCTTC

size: .
D: TRBD2
J: TRBJ2-1
V: TRBV5-6
CDR3: CASSFTSGGFSSYNEQFF
DNA: TGTGCCAGCAGCTTCACTAGCGGGGGGTTTAGTTCCTACAATGAGCAGTTCTTC

size: few
D: .
J: TRBJ2-1
V: TRBV29-1
CDR3: CSVSETGRNEQFF
DNA: TGCAGCGTATCGGAGACAGGGAGGAATGAGCAGTTCTTC

size: .
D: .
J: TRBJ1-4
V: TRBV6-4
CDR3: CASSDSGGPNEKLFF
DNA: TGTGCCAGCAGTGACTCGGGGGGTCCTAATGAAAAACTGTTTTTT

size: .
D: .
J: TRBJ1-2
V: TRBV7-2
CDR3: CASSLGTRNYGYTF
DNA: TGTGCCAGCAGCTTAGGGACAAGAAACTATGGCTACACCTTC

size: .
D: TRBD2
J: TRBJ2-3
V: TRBV7-9
CDR3: CASSTSWTSGDTQYF
DNA: TGTGCCAGCAGTACCTCCTGGACTAGCGGAGATACGCAGTATTTT

size: .
D: TRBD1
J: TRBJ1-5
V: TRBV11-3
CDR3: CASIEGLGTGAFSMPQHF
DNA: TGTGCCAGCATCGAGGGGCTCGGGACAGGGGCCTTTTCAATGCCCCAGCATTTT

size: .
D: TRBD1
J: TRBJ2-1
V: TRBV7-2
CDR3: CASSLRDSTYNEQFF
DNA: TGTGCCAGCAGCCTCCGGGACAGTACCTACAATGAGCAGTTCTTC

size: .
D: .
J: TRBJ2-1
V: TRBV7-9
CDR3: CASSLGAGSTTSYNEQFF
DNA: TGTGCCAGCAGCTTAGGGGCAGGGTCCACAACCTCCTACAATGAGCAGTTCTTC

size: .
D: .
J: TRBJ2-7
V: TRBV19
CDR3: CASSTGTHATYEQYF
DNA: TGTGCCAGTAGCACCGGGACACACGCCACCTACGAGCAGTACTTC

size: .
D: .
J: TRBJ2-4
V: TRBV2
CDR3: CASSVPRYRSKNIQYF
DNA: TGTGCCAGCAGTGTTCCTCGATATCGGTCCAAAAACATTCAGTACTTC

size: .
D: .
J: TRBJ2-7
V: TRBV27
CDR3: CASSLQGQSIWYF
DNA: TGTGCCAGCAGCCTCCAAGGACAGTCCATATGGTACTTC